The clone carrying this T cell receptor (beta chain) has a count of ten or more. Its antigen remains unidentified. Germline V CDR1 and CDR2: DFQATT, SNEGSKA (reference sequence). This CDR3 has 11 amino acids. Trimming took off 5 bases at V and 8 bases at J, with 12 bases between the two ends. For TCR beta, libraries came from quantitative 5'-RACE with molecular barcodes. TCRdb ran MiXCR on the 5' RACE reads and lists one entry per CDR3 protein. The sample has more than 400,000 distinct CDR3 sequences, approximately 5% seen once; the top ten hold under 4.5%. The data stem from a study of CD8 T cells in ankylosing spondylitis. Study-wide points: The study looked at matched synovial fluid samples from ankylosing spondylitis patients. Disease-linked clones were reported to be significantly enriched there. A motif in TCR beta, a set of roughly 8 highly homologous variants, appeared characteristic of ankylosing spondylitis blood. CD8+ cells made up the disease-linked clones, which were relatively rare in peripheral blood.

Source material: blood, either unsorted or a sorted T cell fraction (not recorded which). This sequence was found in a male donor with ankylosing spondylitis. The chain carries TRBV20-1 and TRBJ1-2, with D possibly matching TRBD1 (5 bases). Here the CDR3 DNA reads TGCAGTGCTGGCGGGGGGAACGGCTACACCTTC. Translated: CSAGGGNGYTF.